This paragraph covers one T cell receptor beta chain sequence. Its specificity is unknown. CDR1 and CDR2 from the germline V gene are SGDLS and YYNGEE. V shed 5 bases and J shed 1 base, with 13 bases lying between them. The length of the CDR3 is 15 residues. Random hexamers served to reverse transcribe about 0.45 to 1 ug RNA. Amplification of TCR beta CDR3 by immunoSEQ multiplex PCR spanned 54 Vbeta and 13 Jbeta. MiXCR, applied by TCRdb to the immunoSEQ multiplex PCR reads, yields one record per CDR3 protein. The table lists about 52,000 distinct CDR3 sequences, 93% of them singletons. The sample comes from a study of CD8 T cells in Susac syndrome. Treatment-naive patients with stable or active relapsing-remitting disease were the multiple sclerosis controls. Negative isolation yielded CD4+ and CD8+ T cells, and FACS enriched TEMRA cells. General study points: The study admitted that it had a relatively small number of individuals in its TCR sequencing and HLA analysis.

The sample consisted of CD8+ T cells from PBMCs. The genes are TRBV9 and TRBJ2-1; TRBD1 is a possible D gene (6 bases). The clonotype was recovered from a human donor with multiple sclerosis. CDR3 region: CASSEQGVSYNEQFF. DNA of the CDR3: TGTGCCAGCAGTGAACAGGGCGTATCCTACAATGAGCAGTTCTTC. The variable domain in full, with the rest retrieved from reference TRBV9 and TRBJ2-1, is DSGVTQTPKHLITATGQRVTLRCSPRSGDLSVYWYQQSLDQGLQFLIQYYNGEERAKGNILERFSAQQFPDLHSELNLSSLELGDSALYFCASSEQGVSYNEQFFGPGTRLTVL.